This T cell receptor (beta chain) was recovered during a study of regulatory T cells in long-lasting Graves disease. Findings of the study overall: There was favoring of TRBV28, TRBJ1-2 and TRBJ2-5 in persistent disease. Persistent patients shared more public clonotypes (2,741) than newly diagnosed patients (around 1,000). Owing to a sample size that was small, accuracy may have been reduced.

This clonotype was seen a few times. Its antigen remains unknown. This CDR3 is 16 amino acids long. Germline CDR1 and CDR2: KGHSH and LQKENI. V lost 2 bases and J lost 6, with 17 bases in between. Combining iRepertoire HTBI primers with Arm-PCR of CDR3 regions, the authors built TCR beta libraries. Each CDR3 protein is one row after TCRdb ran MiXCR on the multiplex PCR reads. The sample records 400,000 to 500,000 distinct CDR3 sequences, roughly 15% being singletons. The time point here: newly diagnosed GD, antithyroid drugs for less than 3 months. Construction of the TCR library relied on RNA isolated from PBMCs. The same sample was also studied in work on T cells in Graves' hyperthyroidism and ophthalmopathy. From that study: Primed by the HTBI set, a first-round RT-PCR was run on the TCR CDR3.

The V call is TRBV18, the J call TRBJ1-5, with D perhaps matching TRBD1 (5 bases). The sample was peripheral blood mononuclear cells (PBMCs), taken at new diagnosis, from a patient treated with antithyroid drugs. The sequence came from a woman under 30 with Graves disease. CDR3 in amino acids: CASSPGARRVGQPQHF. The CDR3 coding sequence is TGTGCCAGCTCACCAGGGGCCAGACGGGTCGGTCAGCCCCAGCATTTT.